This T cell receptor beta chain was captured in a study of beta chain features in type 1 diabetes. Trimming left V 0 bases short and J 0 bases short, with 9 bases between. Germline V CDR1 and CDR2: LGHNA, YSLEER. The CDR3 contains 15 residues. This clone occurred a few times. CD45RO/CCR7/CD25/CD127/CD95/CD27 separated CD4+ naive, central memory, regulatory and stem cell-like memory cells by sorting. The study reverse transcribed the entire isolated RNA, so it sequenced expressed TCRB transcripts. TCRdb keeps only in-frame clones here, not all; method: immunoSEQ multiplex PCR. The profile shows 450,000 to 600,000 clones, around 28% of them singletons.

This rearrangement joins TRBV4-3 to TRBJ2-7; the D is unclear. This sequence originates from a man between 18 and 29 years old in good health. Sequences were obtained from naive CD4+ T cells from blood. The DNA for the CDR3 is TGCGCCAGCAGCCAAGATCTGCAGAGCTCCTACGAGCAGTACTTC. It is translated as CASSQDLQSSYEQYF.